This TCR beta chain is drawn from a study of Tregs in tolerant kidney transplant recipients. Related graft donors supplied nonmyeloablative bone marrow transplants, and mixed chimerism was transient. Some clones are missing from TCRdb's copy, which holds only in-frame ones; the method was immunoSEQ multiplex PCR. Of 81,000 or so clones listed, around 90% were seen once; the top ten hold 1.6%. The CDR3 sequence is 14 residues long. V lost 3 bases, J lost 7 bases, and 15 bases lay in between. The germline gives CDR1 SGHTA, CDR2 FQGNSA. Regarding the study as a whole: Activated donor B cell expansion appeared to reveal the most relevant donor-specific TCRbeta repertoire. Some patients' samples used different primers over time, so nucleotide sequences weren't comparable. Biological reproducibility was not directly addressed in this study.

Details on this clone: Its specificity is unknown.

The origin of this receptor is a human patient who received a combined kidney and bone marrow transplant. Some T cells may have come from the graft donor. The chain couples TRBV7-2 to TRBJ1-1; D possibly corresponds to TRBD1 (5 bases). Source: CD4+ T cells from blood (PBMCs), taken 24 months after the transplant. The DNA of the CDR3 is TGTGCCAGCAGCTTTATCGGGGGAACAGATGAAGCTTTCTTT. Encoded protein: CASSFIGGTDEAFF.